This TCR beta chain appears in the sequencing data of a study of T cell clonotyping in hematopoietic cell transplantation. Notes on the study in general: Recipient TCR diversity dropped after transplant; expanded clonotypes rose from day 30 to 180. Higher Inverse Simpson Index values in graft donor and pretransplant recipient predicted broader posttransplant TCR diversity.

The data were produced by immunoSEQ multiplex PCR, yet TCRdb's version contains in-frame clones alone and is incomplete. The data hold 30,000 to 40,000 clones, with about 95% observed a single time. As for time point: recipient sample about 28 days before transplant, after cytoreduction. Comment on this clone: Its antigen is currently unknown.

Germline lookup yields CDR1 SSHAT and CDR2 FNYEAQ (reference sequence). This CDR3 is built from 15 residues. V lost 5 bases, J lost 0 bases, and 10 bases lay in between. The rearrangement uses TRBV7-7 and TRBJ1-4, with no clear D. The origin of this receptor is a man aged 35 to 55 with chronic myeloid leukemia. Some clones in this sample may be carry-over from other donors' samples. The sample here was peripheral blood mononuclear cells, taken before stem cell transplant. CDR3 amino acids: CASSPGISTNEKLFF. In DNA, the CDR3 is TGTGCCAGCAGCCCCGGGATTTCAACTAATGAAAAACTGTTTTTT. Drawing the rest from reference TRBV7-7 and TRBJ1-4, the complete variable domain is GAGVSQSPRYKVTKRGQDVTLRCDPISSHATLYWYQQALGQGPEFLTYFNYEAQPDKSGLPSDRFSAERPEGSISTLTIQRTEQRDSAMYRCASSPGISTNEKLFFGSGTQLSVL.